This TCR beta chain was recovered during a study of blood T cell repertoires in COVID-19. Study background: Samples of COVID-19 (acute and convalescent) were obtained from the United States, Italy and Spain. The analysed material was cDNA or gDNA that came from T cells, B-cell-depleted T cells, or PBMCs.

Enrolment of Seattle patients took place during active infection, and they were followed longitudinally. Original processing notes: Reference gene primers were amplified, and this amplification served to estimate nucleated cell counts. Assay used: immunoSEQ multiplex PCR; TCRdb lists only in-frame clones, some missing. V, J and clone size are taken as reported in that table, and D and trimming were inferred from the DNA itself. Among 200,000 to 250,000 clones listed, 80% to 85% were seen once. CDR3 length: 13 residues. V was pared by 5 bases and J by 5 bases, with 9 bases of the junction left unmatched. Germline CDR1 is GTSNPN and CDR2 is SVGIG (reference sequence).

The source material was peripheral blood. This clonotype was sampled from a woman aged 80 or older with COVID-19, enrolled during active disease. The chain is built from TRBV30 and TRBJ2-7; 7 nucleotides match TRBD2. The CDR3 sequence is CAWAPGLSNEQYF. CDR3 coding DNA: TGTGCCTGGGCACCGGGACTATCGAACGAGCAGTACTTC.